One and the same sample provided the 19 T cell receptor beta chains below, sequenced in a study of blood T cell repertoires in COVID-19. Profiled with immunoSEQ multiplex PCR; TCRdb holds only in-frame clones, not every one. Here the sample spans 250,000 to 300,000 clones, about nine tenths being singletons. The sequenced material came from peripheral blood. The receptor source for this set is a young woman with COVID-19, enrolled during active disease.

CDR3 DNA: TGTGCCATCAGTGGTGTGACTAGCGATACAGATACGCAGTATTTT. The encoded protein is CAISGVTSDTDTQYF. This sequence joins TRBV10-3 and TRBJ2-3, with 8 positions matching TRBD2. Germline V lookup: CDR1 ENHRY, CDR2 SYGVKD. V was clipped by 4 bases and J by 3 bases; unmatched bases: 6. There are 15 residues in the CDR3.

The chain couples TRBV7-3 to TRBJ2-7; 7 bases fit TRBD1. This CDR3 is built from 13 residues. The ends lost 5 bases at V and 5 bases at J; junction bases unmatched: 6. Germline V gene data show CDR1 as SGHTA and CDR2 as FQGTGA. The CDR3 region is CASSQTGNNEQYF. Written as DNA, the CDR3 is TGTGCCAGCAGCCAGACAGGGAACAACGAGCAGTACTTC.

The V call is TRBV29-1, the J call TRBJ2-6, with TRBD1 identical over 8 bases. Germline V gene lookup returns CDR1 SQVTM and CDR2 ANQGSEA. This CDR3 is built from 14 residues. The J segment lost 8 bases and the V segment lost 0 bases, leaving 3 bases of the junction unmatched. The CDR3 spells CSVEDQGATNVLTF. Here the CDR3 DNA reads TGCAGCGTTGAAGATCAGGGGGCGACCAACGTCCTGACTTTC.

This clone was found a few times. V usage is TRBV27 and J usage is TRBJ1-5; TRBD1 might be the D (6 bases). V lost 5 bases to trimming and J lost 2 bases, with 16 bases between them. The germline V gene encodes CDR1 MNHEY and CDR2 SMNVEV (reference sequence). This CDR3 region has 16 residues. CDR3 in amino acids: CASSIRGAGGNQPQHF. For the CDR3, the DNA is TGTGCCAGCAGTATCCGGGGGGCCGGCGGCAATCAGCCCCAGCATTTT.

The chain links TRBV24-1 to TRBJ2-7; D remains unclear. Germline V CDR1 and CDR2: KGHDR, SFDVKD. The CDR3 sequence is 11 residues long. V shed 3 bases and J shed 7 bases, with 6 bases lying between them. The CDR3 DNA sequence: TGTGCCACCAGTGATACCCGGGAGCAGTACTTC. This encodes CATSDTREQYF.

The rearrangement links TRBV12-5 to TRBJ2-5; D is perhaps TRBD1 (6 bases). Trimming left V 7 bases short and J 2 bases short, with 14 bases between. Germline values: CDR1 LGHNT, CDR2 FRNRAP. This CDR3 has 14 residues. CDR3 DNA: TGTGCTAGTGCCGAACAGGGCGTACAAGAGACCCAGTACTTC. This gives the protein CASAEQGVQETQYF.

Notes on this clone: The junction differs from germline at one of its ends, possibly a read error. The chain uses TRBV7-8 and TRBJ2-3, with TRBD1 matching over 7 bases. The CDR3 runs to 15 residues. The V gene's germline CDR1 is SGHVS and CDR2 FQNEAQ. CDR3 sequence (DNA): TGTGCCAGCAGCTCCCCTATGGCCGCCGACAGGGTTAGGAATTTT. This translates into CASSSPMAADRVRNF.

V and J are TRBV10-2 and TRBJ2-3; 12 nucleotides agree with TRBD1. Germline trimming cut 10 bases from V and 6 bases from J; bases unmatched to any gene: 8. This CDR3 spans 14 amino acids. Germline CDR1 and CDR2: WSHSY and SAAADI. CDR3 protein: CANAGTGGLDTQYF. DNA for the CDR3: TGCGCCAACGCCGGGACAGGGGGCCTTGATACGCAGTATTTT.

This clone appeared a few times. The genes are TRBV6-6 and TRBJ2-3, with 11 bases fitting TRBD2. The CDR3 loop spans 18 amino acids. Trimming at V came to 5 bases and at J to 3 bases, leaving 13 bases not matched to a gene. Germline lookup yields CDR1 MNHNY and CDR2 SVGAGI (reference sequence). The CDR3, as DNA: TGTGCCAGCAGTCCCGGGACTAGCGGAGAGCCATGGACAGATACGCAGTATTTT. Protein: CASSPGTSGEPWTDTQYF.

The chain carries TRBV28 and TRBJ2-7; TRBD1 aligns across 8 bases. This CDR3 region has 17 residues. Germline lookup yields CDR1 MDHEN and CDR2 SYDVKM. Trimming removed 1 base from V and 0 bases from J; junction bases left unmatched: 8. The CDR3 bases are TGTGCCAGCAGTTTATCGGTGCAAGGACAGGGCTCCTACGAGCAGTACTTC. It yields the protein CASSLSVQGQGSYEQYF.

The chain joins TRBV5-5 to TRBJ2-1; 13 nucleotides agree with TRBD2. Trimming removed 5 bases from V and 3 bases from J; junction bases left unmatched: 11. This CDR3 spans 18 amino acids. Looked up from germline, CDR1 is SGHKS and CDR2 is YYEKEE (reference sequence). The CDR3 loop reads CASRMTSGRRGFYNEQFF. CDR3 DNA sequence: TGTGCCAGCAGGATGACTAGCGGGAGGCGGGGGTTCTACAATGAGCAGTTCTTC.

The chain uses TRBV9 and TRBJ1-1; TRBD1 aligns across 8 bases. The ends lost 4 bases at V and 3 bases at J; junction bases unmatched: 14. This CDR3 is built from 17 residues. Germline CDR1 and CDR2: SGDLS and YYNGEE. The CDR3 sequence: CASSPRQGRWGDTEAFF. The CDR3, as DNA: TGTGCCAGCAGCCCACGACAGGGGAGGTGGGGGGACACTGAAGCTTTCTTT.

The chain uses TRBV27 and TRBJ2-1; D gene unclear. The CDR3 is made up of 12 amino acids. Germline CDR1 MNHEY, CDR2 SMNVEV (reference sequence). Trimming stripped 4 bases from V and 9 bases from J, with 10 bases between. CDR3 amino acids: CASSSSLSEQFF. Written as DNA, the CDR3 is TGTGCCAGCAGTTCTAGTCTCAGTGAGCAGTTCTTC.

The CDR3 DNA reads as TGTGCCTGGACGGGACAGGGGTTCTATGGCTACACCTTC. As protein: CAWTGQGFYGYTF. V and J are TRBV30 and TRBJ1-2; 10 nucleotides agree with TRBD1. CDR1 is GTSNPN, CDR2 SVGIG, per germline (reference sequence). V shed 4 bases, J shed 4 bases, and the junction held 3 bases outside the gene matches. This CDR3 has 13 residues. Based on the CDR3 plus reference TRBV30 and TRBJ1-2, the full variable domain is SQTIHQWPATLVQPVGSPLSLECTVEGTSNPNLYWYRQAAGRGLQLLFYSVGIGQISSEVPQNLSASRPQDRQFILSSKKLLLSDSGFYLCAWTGQGFYGYTFGSGTRLTVV.

V gene TRBV5-6 combines with J gene TRBJ1-3; unclear D gene. The CDR3 runs to 16 residues. Germline CDR1 and CDR2: SGHDT and YYEEEE. Trimming stripped 2 bases from V and 0 bases from J, with 12 bases between. The CDR3 sequence is CASSFPEAPSGNTIYF. The CDR3 nucleotides are TGTGCCAGCAGCTTTCCGGAGGCCCCCTCTGGAAACACCATATATTTT.

This rearrangement joins TRBV11-2 to TRBJ2-3; 9 bases align to TRBD1. CDR1 and CDR2 from the germline V gene are SGHAT and FQNNGV. J gave up 4 bases and V 2 bases, and 10 bases lay outside the gene matches. The CDR3 runs 17 residues. The CDR3 sequence: CASSLRGQGSPPDTQYF. The CDR3 bases are TGTGCCAGCAGCTTAAGGGGACAGGGATCCCCCCCAGATACGCAGTATTTT.

CDR3 sequence (DNA): TGTGCCAGCAGCTTAGCTAGCGGGCGCACAGATACGCAGTATTTT. This sequence encodes CASSLASGRTDTQYF. The V call is TRBV7-2, the J call TRBJ2-3, with 7 bases aligning to TRBD2. From germline, CDR1 is SGHTA and CDR2 FQGNSA. The trim removed 0 bases at V and 1 base at J, leaving 1 base unmatched. The CDR3 loop spans 15 amino acids.

This chain joins TRBV28 and TRBJ2-6, with 9 bases matching TRBD2. Germline lookup yields CDR1 MDHEN and CDR2 SYDVKM. V shed 6 bases, J shed 4 bases, and the junction held 10 bases outside the gene matches. The CDR3 sequence is 17 residues long. The chain's CDR3 is CASRRVAGDLGANVLTF. The CDR3 bases are TGTGCCAGCAGGAGAGTAGCGGGAGATTTAGGGGCCAACGTCCTGACTTTC.

The chain links TRBV7-8 to TRBJ1-3; D is undetermined. CDR1 and CDR2 from the germline V gene are SGHVS and FQNEAQ. The CDR3 is 14 amino acids. The ends were cut back, 1 base at V and 0 bases at J, with 4 bases in the middle. CDR3 in amino acids: CASSLGHSGNTIYF. The CDR3 region has the DNA TGTGCCAGCAGCTTAGGGCACTCTGGAAACACCATATATTTT.